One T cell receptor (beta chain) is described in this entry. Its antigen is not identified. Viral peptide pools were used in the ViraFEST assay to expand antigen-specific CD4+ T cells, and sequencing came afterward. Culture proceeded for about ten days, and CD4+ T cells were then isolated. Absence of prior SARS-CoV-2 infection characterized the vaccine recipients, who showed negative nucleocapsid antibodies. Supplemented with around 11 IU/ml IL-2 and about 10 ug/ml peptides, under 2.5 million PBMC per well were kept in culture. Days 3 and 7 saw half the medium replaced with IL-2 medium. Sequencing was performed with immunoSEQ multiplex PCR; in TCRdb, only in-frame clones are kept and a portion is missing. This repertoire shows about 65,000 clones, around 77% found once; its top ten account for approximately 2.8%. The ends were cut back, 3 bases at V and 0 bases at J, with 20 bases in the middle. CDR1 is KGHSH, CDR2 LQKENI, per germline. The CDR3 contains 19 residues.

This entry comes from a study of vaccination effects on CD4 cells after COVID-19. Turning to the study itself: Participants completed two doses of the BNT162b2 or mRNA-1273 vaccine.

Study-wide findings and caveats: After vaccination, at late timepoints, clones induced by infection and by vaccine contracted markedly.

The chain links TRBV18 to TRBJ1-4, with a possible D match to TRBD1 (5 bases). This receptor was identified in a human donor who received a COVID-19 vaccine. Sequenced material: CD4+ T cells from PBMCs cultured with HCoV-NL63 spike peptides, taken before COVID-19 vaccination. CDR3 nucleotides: TGTGCCAGCTCACCTCCTCGAGGGACGGAAGAAGCAACTAATGAAAAACTGTTTTTT. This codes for CASSPPRGTEEATNEKLFF.